The 23 T cell receptor beta chains presented below share a single source sample, sequenced in a study of blood T cell repertoires in COVID-19. Data came from immunoSEQ multiplex PCR; TCRdb stores just in-frame clones and leaves some out. The data contain about 45,000 clones, approximately 87% of them singletons. The sample was peripheral blood. The receptor source for this set is a human donor in a cohort sampled during active COVID-19.

This chain uses TRBV7-8 with TRBJ2-5; D is ambiguous. The V end lost 6 bases, the J end lost 4 bases, and 9 bases lay between the germline ends. From germline, CDR1 is SGHVS and CDR2 FQNEAQ. CDR3 length: 12 residues. DNA for the CDR3: TGTGCCAGCAGTCCGATGGCAGAGACCCAGTACTTC. Translating gives CASSPMAETQYF.

The rearrangement joins TRBV10-2 to TRBJ1-5, with D possibly TRBD1 on 5 matching bases. Germline V gene sequence: CDR1 WSHSY, CDR2 SAAADI. Trimming shortened V by 2 bases and J by 12 bases, and 17 bases separated the two germline ends. CDR3 size: 14 residues. CDR3 residues: CASSEPTGSQGQHF. As DNA, the CDR3 is TGCGCCAGCAGTGAGCCAACCGGGAGTCAGGGCCAGCATTTT.

The chain recombines TRBV6-2 or TRBV6-3 with TRBJ1-1, with a weak D call TRBD1 (6 bases). With 0 bases removed from V and 3 bases from J, the gap between germline ends came to 14 bases. This CDR3 region has 16 residues. Germline V gives CDR1 MNHEY, CDR2 SVGEGT. The CDR3 DNA is TGTGCCAGCAGTTACTCGGTTGGGGGCTTGGACACTGAAGCTTTCTTT. Protein product: CASSYSVGGLDTEAFF.

The chain recombines TRBV2 with TRBJ2-5; 7 positions match TRBD2. V shed 3 bases, J shed 4 bases, and the junction held 2 bases outside the gene matches. Germline V gene lookup returns CDR1 SNHLY and CDR2 FYNNEI. There are 13 residues in the CDR3. CDR3 bases: TGTGCCAGCAGTGAGGGGGGGAGAGAGACCCAGTACTTC. Translated, it gives CASSEGGRETQYF.

This clone turned up a few times. The CDR3 nucleotides are TGTGCCAGCAGCGCCAGGCCAGAGAGCTCTGGAAACACCATATATTTT. It yields the protein CASSARPESSGNTIYF. V usage is TRBV9 and J usage is TRBJ1-3; D is unclear. The V end lost 3 bases, the J end lost 0 bases, and 13 bases lay between the germline ends. Per germline, CDR1 SGDLS and CDR2 YYNGEE. The CDR3 runs 16 residues.

The CDR3 region is CASSRTLGFTETQYF. The CDR3 nucleotides read TGTGCCAGCAGCCGTACACTAGGTTTTACAGAGACCCAGTACTTC. V usage is TRBV5-4 and J usage is TRBJ2-5; possible D gene TRBD2, 5 bases. Trimming shortened V by 4 bases and J by 4 bases, and 17 bases separated the two germline ends. Looked up from germline, CDR1 is SGHNT and CDR2 is YYREEE (reference sequence). The CDR3 runs 15 residues.

The chain links TRBV5-1 to TRBJ2-2; D remains ambiguous. Germline V CDR1 and CDR2: SGHRS, YFSETQ. Deletions cut 6 bases from V and 0 bases from J, with 9 bases between. The length of the CDR3 is 14 residues. CDR3 DNA sequence: TGCGCCAGCAATGGTGACTCGAACACCGGGGAGCTGTTTTTT. Protein: CASNGDSNTGELFF.

V gene TRBV11-2 combines with J gene TRBJ1-5; no definite D call. This CDR3 comprises 15 residues. Germline V gene sequence: CDR1 SGHAT, CDR2 FQNNGV. The V and J ends lost 0 bases and 10 bases respectively, with 16 bases between them. The CDR3 DNA reads TGTGCCAGCAGCTTAGATCTAGCCCCGACGGAACCCCAGCATTTT. This encodes CASSLDLAPTEPQHF.

This sequence joins TRBV5-5 and TRBJ1-5; D uncertain. Trimming stripped 0 bases from V and 7 bases from J, with 14 bases between. The CDR3 runs 15 residues. The germline CDR1 and CDR2 sequences are SGHKS and YYEKEE (reference sequence). Here the CDR3 reads CASSLVPPGDQPQHF. The DNA of the CDR3 is TGTGCCAGCAGCTTGGTCCCGCCGGGTGACCAGCCCCAGCATTTT.

The rearrangement joins TRBV20-1 to TRBJ2-7; possibly TRBD1 for D (6 bases). This CDR3 has 11 residues. The germline V gene encodes CDR1 DFQATT and CDR2 SNEGSKA (reference sequence). Trimming cost V 3 bases and J 5 bases, with 8 bases left between them. CDR3 loop: CSASHRDEQYF. DNA of the CDR3: TGCAGTGCTAGCCACAGGGACGAGCAGTACTTC.

The chain is built from TRBV29-1 and TRBJ2-7; TRBD1 agrees at 7 bases. With 3 bases clipped from V and 6 bases from J, the junction kept 14 bases outside the gene matches. CDR1 is SQVTM and CDR2 is ANQGSEA in the germline V gene. CDR3 length equals 15 residues. The CDR3 DNA sequence: TGCAGCGTTGATTCGCCAGGGGGTGCCCTTCTCGAGCAGTACTTC. Translation gives CSVDSPGGALLEQYF.

This clone is a singleton in its sample. This chain uses TRBV18 with TRBJ1-1, with 8 bases that match TRBD1. The germline CDR1 and CDR2 sequences are KGHSH and LQKENI. CDR3 length: 14 residues. J gave up 8 bases and V 6 bases, and 11 bases lay outside the gene matches. CDR3 residues: CASSQPAGGPEAFF. The DNA for the CDR3 is TGTGCCAGCTCTCAACCAGCAGGGGGCCCCGAAGCTTTCTTT.

This clone was counted a single time. The V and J genes are TRBV5-5 and TRBJ1-6; D gene unclear. From germline, CDR1 is SGHKS and CDR2 YYEKEE (reference sequence). This CDR3 comprises 14 residues. V lost 7 bases and J lost 2, with 10 bases in between. As DNA, the CDR3 is TGTGCCAGCCGGCGGAATACCTATAATTCACCCCTCCACTTT. This sequence encodes CASRRNTYNSPLHF.

The chain has TRBV4-2 and TRBJ2-6; TRBD2 agrees at 13 bases. Germline V gene data show CDR1 as LGHNA and CDR2 as YNFKEQ. The CDR3 runs to 17 residues. Trimming at V came to 2 bases and at J to 4 bases, leaving 2 bases not matched to a gene. The CDR3 here is CASSQTSGGAGANVLTF. The CDR3 DNA follows: TGTGCCAGCAGCCAAACTAGCGGGGGGGCCGGGGCCAACGTCCTGACTTTC.

The rearrangement uses TRBV5-4 and TRBJ2-1; TRBD2 agrees at 11 bases. J was trimmed by 4 bases and V by 0 bases; bases with no gene match: 3. The CDR3 totals 16 residues. Germline values: CDR1 SGHNT, CDR2 YYREEE (reference sequence). CDR3: CASSLGGTSGYNEQFF. CDR3 DNA: TGTGCCAGCAGCTTGGGCGGGACTAGCGGTTACAATGAGCAGTTCTTC.

This sequence joins TRBV5-5 and TRBJ1-2; D not resolved. The germline V gene encodes CDR1 SGHKS and CDR2 YYEKEE (reference sequence). The CDR3 is 15 residues long. V was shortened by 0 bases and J by 8 bases, with 17 bases between the two germline ends. CDR3 sequence (DNA): TGTGCCAGCAGCTTGGATCCGGAGGGCCCTGAGGGCTACACCTTC. Encoded protein: CASSLDPEGPEGYTF.

Points on this clone: The sample holds other DNA sequences that translate to the same CDR3. This chain connects TRBV7-2 to TRBJ2-7; the match to TRBD2 covers 11 bases. Germline CDR1 reads SGHTA; CDR2 reads FQGNSA. J was trimmed by 2 bases and V by 1 base; bases with no gene match: 1. The CDR3 sequence is 15 residues long. The CDR3 DNA is TGTGCCAGCAGCTTAGATAGCGGGGGGGCCTACGAGCAGTACTTC. Translating it yields CASSLDSGGAYEQYF.

CDR3 coding DNA: TGTGCCAGCAAGCGGACAGGGGAGAGTATAACTGAAGCTTTCTTT. Its translation is CASKRTGESITEAFF. The chain links TRBV19 to TRBJ1-1; 9 bases line up with TRBD1. The CDR3 length is 15 residues. V shed 9 bases, J shed 5 bases, and the junction held 13 bases outside the gene matches. Per germline, CDR1 LNHDA and CDR2 SQIVND (reference sequence).

The rearrangement joins TRBV3-1 (or the pseudogene TRBV3-2) to TRBJ2-1, with D perhaps TRBD2 (7 bases). This CDR3 is 15 amino acids long. CDR1 LGHDT and CDR2 YNNKEL come from the germline V gene (reference sequence). Trimming removed 7 bases at V and 7 bases at J, with 20 bases between. The CDR3 DNA reads as TGTGCCAGCACCCAGGAGGGGGGGCTCGGAAATGAGCAGTTCTTC. This codes for CASTQEGGLGNEQFF.

The V call is TRBV28, the J call TRBJ2-7; 8 bases are shared with TRBD1. The J segment lost 2 bases and the V segment lost 4 bases, leaving 7 bases of the junction unmatched. The CDR3 covers 15 residues. CDR1 and CDR2 (germline): MDHEN, SYDVKM. The CDR3 loop reads CASSSAAGGTYEQYF. DNA of the CDR3: TGTGCCAGCAGTTCGGCTGCAGGGGGCACCTACGAGCAGTACTTC. The full variable domain, in which reference TRBV28 and TRBJ2-7 provide the parts outside the CDR3, is DVKVTQSSRYLVKRTGEKVFLECVQDMDHENMFWYRQDPGLGLRLIYFSYDVKMKEKGDIPEGYSVSREKKERFSLILESASTNQTSMYLCASSSAAGGTYEQYFGPGTRLTVT.

This clone was seen a few times. V usage is TRBV3-1 (or the pseudogene TRBV3-2) and J usage is TRBJ2-7, with TRBD1 matching 11 bases. Germline V gene sequence: CDR1 LGHDT, CDR2 YNNKEL (reference sequence). V shed 5 bases and J 3 bases; nucleotides not matched to a gene: 3. This CDR3 is built from 14 residues. CDR3: CASSFGTGGYEQYF. DNA of the CDR3: TGTGCCAGCAGCTTCGGGACAGGGGGCTACGAGCAGTACTTC.

The chain employs TRBV10-3 and TRBJ1-5; no definite D call. V was clipped by 2 bases and J by 9 bases, with 11 bases between them. The CDR3 is made up of 13 amino acids. CDR1 is ENHRY, CDR2 SYGVKD, per germline. The CDR3: CAISETGSGPQHF. Here the CDR3 DNA reads TGTGCCATCAGTGAGACGGGATCTGGGCCCCAGCATTTT.

CDR3 sequence: CASNPMGVPRKDTQYF. CDR3 coding DNA: TGTGCCAGCAACCCTATGGGAGTCCCAAGGAAAGATACGCAGTATTTT. The chain employs TRBV7-9 and TRBJ2-3; D may be TRBD2 (5 bases). V was pared by 7 bases and J by 5 bases, with 22 bases between. Germline V gene sequence: CDR1 SEHNR, CDR2 FQNEAQ (reference sequence). This CDR3 has 16 residues.